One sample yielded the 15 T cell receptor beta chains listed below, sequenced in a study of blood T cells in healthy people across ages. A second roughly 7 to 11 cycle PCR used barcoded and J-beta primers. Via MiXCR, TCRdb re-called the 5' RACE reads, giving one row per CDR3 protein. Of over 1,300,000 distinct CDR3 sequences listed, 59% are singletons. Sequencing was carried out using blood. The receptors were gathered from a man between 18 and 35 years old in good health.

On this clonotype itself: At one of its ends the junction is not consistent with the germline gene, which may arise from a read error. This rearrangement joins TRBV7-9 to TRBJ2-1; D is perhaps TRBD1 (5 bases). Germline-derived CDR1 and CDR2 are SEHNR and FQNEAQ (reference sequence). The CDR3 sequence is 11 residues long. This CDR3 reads CASSLGVGQFF. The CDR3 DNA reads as TGTGCCAGCAGTTTAGGGGTGGGGCAGTTCTTC.

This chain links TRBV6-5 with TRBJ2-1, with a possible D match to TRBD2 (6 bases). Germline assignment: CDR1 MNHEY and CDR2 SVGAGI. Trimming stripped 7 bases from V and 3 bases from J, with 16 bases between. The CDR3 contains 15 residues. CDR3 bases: TGTGCCAGCACTCCCCAGCGACTAGGCTACAATGAGCAGTTCTTC. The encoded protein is CASTPQRLGYNEQFF.

The CDR3 protein is CSASEGTSGVDEQYF. The CDR3 DNA reads as TGCAGTGCTAGTGAGGGGACTAGCGGGGTTGATGAGCAGTACTTC. This chain joins TRBV20-1 and TRBJ2-1; 13 bases agree with TRBD2. The J call is doubtful: the DNA matches TRBJ2-7 better. Per the germline V gene, CDR1 is DFQATT and CDR2 is SNEGSKA (reference sequence). The CDR3 spans 15 residues.

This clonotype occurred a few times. The CDR3 bases are TGTGCCACCAGTGAAAGGACCCATTCCACAGATACGCAGTATTTT. Residues: CATSERTHSTDTQYF. This chain uses TRBV24-1 with TRBJ2-3; no definite D call. V lost 4 bases and J lost 2, with 12 bases in between. The germline V gene has CDR1 KGHDR and CDR2 SFDVKD. The CDR3 loop spans 15 amino acids.

The chain's CDR3 is CASSYRTNAYEQYF. The DNA for the CDR3 is TGTGCCAGCAGTTATCGGACTAACGCATACGAGCAGTACTTC. The V and J genes are TRBV6-5 and TRBJ2-5; possible D gene TRBD2, 6 bases. Near its end, the DNA agrees better with TRBJ2-7, so the J call may be wrong. The CDR3 is 14 residues long. Germline CDR1 MNHEY, CDR2 SVGAGI.

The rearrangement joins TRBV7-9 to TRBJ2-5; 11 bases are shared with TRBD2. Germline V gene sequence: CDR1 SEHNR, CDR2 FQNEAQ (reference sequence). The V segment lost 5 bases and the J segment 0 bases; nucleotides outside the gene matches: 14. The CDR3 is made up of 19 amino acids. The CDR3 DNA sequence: TGTGCCAGCAGCCGAGGGATTTCCGGGACTAGCGGCTACCAAGAGACCCAGTACTTC. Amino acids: CASSRGISGTSGYQETQYF.

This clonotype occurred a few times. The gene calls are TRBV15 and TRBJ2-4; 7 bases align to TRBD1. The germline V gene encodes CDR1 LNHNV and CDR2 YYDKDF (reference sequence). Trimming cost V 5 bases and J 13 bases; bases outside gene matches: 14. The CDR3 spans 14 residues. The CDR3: CATSPLGQAKGQYF. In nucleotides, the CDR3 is TGTGCCACCAGCCCCCTCGGACAGGCTAAGGGGCAGTACTTC.

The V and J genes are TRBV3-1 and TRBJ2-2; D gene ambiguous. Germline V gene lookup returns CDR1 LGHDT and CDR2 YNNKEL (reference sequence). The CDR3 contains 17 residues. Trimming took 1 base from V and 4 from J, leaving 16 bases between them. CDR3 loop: CASSQGIWPKSTGELFF. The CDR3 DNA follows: TGTGCCAGCAGCCAAGGAATATGGCCTAAGAGCACCGGGGAGCTGTTTTTT.

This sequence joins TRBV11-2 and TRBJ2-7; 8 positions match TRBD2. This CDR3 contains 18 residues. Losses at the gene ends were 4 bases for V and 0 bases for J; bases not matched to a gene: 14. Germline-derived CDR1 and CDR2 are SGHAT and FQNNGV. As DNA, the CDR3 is TGTGCCAGCAGCTCCACCCCCTGGACTAGCAGGAGCTCCTACGAGCAGTACTTC. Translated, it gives CASSSTPWTSRSSYEQYF.

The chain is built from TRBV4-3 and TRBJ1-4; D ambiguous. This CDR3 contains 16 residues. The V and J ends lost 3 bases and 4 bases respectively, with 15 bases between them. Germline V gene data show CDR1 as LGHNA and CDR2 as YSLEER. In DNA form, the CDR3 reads TGCGCCAGCAGCCAGGGAAAACAGACGATTAATGAAAAACTGTTTTTT. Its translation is CASSQGKQTINEKLFF.

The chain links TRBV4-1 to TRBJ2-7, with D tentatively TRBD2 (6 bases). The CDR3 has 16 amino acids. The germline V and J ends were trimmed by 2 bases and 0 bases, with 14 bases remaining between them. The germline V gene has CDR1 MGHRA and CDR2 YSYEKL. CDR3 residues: CASSQYFGGGSYEQYF. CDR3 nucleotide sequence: TGCGCCAGCAGCCAATACTTCGGGGGAGGCTCCTACGAGCAGTACTTC.

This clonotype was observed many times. The CDR3, as DNA: TGTGCCAGCAGCCAAGTGGTTGCGCGCGACTACGAGCAGTACTTC. Protein product: CASSQVVARDYEQYF. This rearrangement joins TRBV4-2 to TRBJ2-7; D not certain. V was pared by 1 base and J by 3 bases, with 13 bases between. Germline V CDR1 and CDR2: LGHNA, YNFKEQ. This CDR3 spans 15 amino acids.

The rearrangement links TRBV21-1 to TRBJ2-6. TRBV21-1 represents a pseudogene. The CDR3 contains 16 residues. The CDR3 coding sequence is TGTGCCAGCAGCAAATGGGTACAGTCCGGGGCCAACGTCCTGACTTTC. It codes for CASSKWVQSGANVLTF.

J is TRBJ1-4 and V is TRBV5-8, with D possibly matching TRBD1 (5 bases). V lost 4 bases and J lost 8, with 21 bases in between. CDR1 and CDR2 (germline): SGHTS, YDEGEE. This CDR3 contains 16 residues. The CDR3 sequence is CASSRDIGGDDEKLFF. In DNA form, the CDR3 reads TGTGCCAGCAGCCGCGACATTGGGGGTGACGACGAAAAACTGTTTTTT.

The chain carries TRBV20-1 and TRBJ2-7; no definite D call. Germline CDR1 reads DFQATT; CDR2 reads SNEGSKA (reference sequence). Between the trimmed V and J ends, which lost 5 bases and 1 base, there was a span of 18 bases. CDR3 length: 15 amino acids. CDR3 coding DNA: TGCAGTGCTGGCCGGGCTCTGGGTAGGTCCTACGAGCAGTACTTC. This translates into CSAGRALGRSYEQYF.